The 14 T cell receptor beta chains below were found in one sample sequenced in a study of T cells in Graves' hyperthyroidism and ophthalmopathy (dated by TCRdb to between 2017 and 2020). Libraries were prepared through multiplex PCR. The reads were generated on an Illumina HiSeq 2000. The TCR beta CDR3 regions were amplified from RNA transcripts. A first-round RT-PCR of the TCR CDR3 used the HTBI primer set with the Qiagen OneStep RT-PCR kit. In-frame beta chains were kept once TCRdb had trimmed the public reads at Q25 with fastp and called clones with MiXCR. Here each entry gathers all rows of one CDR3 protein and keeps the most common genes and DNA. For this sample there are about 400,000 distinct CDR3 sequences; less than 20% appear just once. The ten largest clones represent around 30% of the sample. Input material: blood. The receptors shown here come from a woman under 30 with Graves' hyperthyroidism that later progressed to Graves' ophthalmopathy.

This clonotype was counted between two and nine times. The J gene is TRBJ2-3, the V gene TRBV6-5; possibly TRBD1 for D (5 bases). CDR1 is MNHEY and CDR2 is SVGAGI in the germline V gene. V lost 0 bases and J 0 bases, leaving 13 bases between the germline ends. CDR3 length: 17 amino acids. The CDR3 protein is CASSYSTANQSTDTQYF. DNA of the CDR3: TGTGCCAGCAGTTACTCGACAGCAAACCAAAGCACAGATACGCAGTATTTT.

The rearrangement uses TRBV27 and TRBJ2-7; 8 positions agree with TRBD2. CDR3 length: 16 amino acids. Germline CDR1 is MNHEY and CDR2 is SMNVEV (reference sequence). V was pared by 2 bases and J by 3 bases, with 9 bases of the junction left unmatched. This chain's CDR3 is CASSLSSSGSHYEQYF. The CDR3 nucleotides read TGTGCCAGCAGTTTAAGTTCAAGCGGGAGTCACTACGAGCAGTACTTC.

Turning to this clonotype: One junction end disagrees with the germline gene, perhaps due to a read error. The genes are TRBV9 and TRBJ2-1, with unresolved D. In germline, CDR1 is SGDLS, CDR2 YYNGEE. The CDR3 sequence is 13 residues long. The CDR3 reads CTSSQDSYNEQFF. The CDR3 coding sequence is TGTACCAGCAGCCAAGACTCCTACAATGAGCAGTTCTTC.

This clonotype was recorded a few times. The chain couples TRBV4-1 to TRBJ1-1; TRBD1 matches at 8 bases. Germline CDR1 reads MGHRA; CDR2 reads YSYEKL. The CDR3 extends over 19 amino acids. V shed 1 base, J shed 1 base, and the junction held 14 bases outside the gene matches. Here the CDR3 reads CASSQVLSGQGIRNTEAFF. The CDR3 DNA sequence: TGCGCCAGCAGCCAAGTCCTTTCTGGACAGGGAATACGGAACACTGAAGCTTTCTTT.

The CDR3: CASSTGLAGEYEQYF. CDR3 sequence (DNA): TGCGCCAGCAGCACAGGACTAGCGGGAGAATACGAGCAGTACTTC. This chain connects TRBV5-1 to TRBJ2-7; the match to TRBD2 covers 13 bases. The CDR3 has 15 residues. The V gene's germline CDR1 is SGHRS and CDR2 YFSETQ. J gave up 4 bases and V 4 bases, and 5 bases lay outside the gene matches.

This clonotype was observed many times. The genes are TRBV27 and TRBJ2-2; 9 bases are shared with TRBD2. The CDR3 loop spans 16 amino acids. The trim removed 2 bases at V and 5 bases at J, leaving 6 bases unmatched. Germline-derived CDR1 and CDR2 are MNHEY and SMNVEV (reference sequence). The CDR3 DNA sequence: TGTGCCAGCAGTTTAGCGGGAGGGCCTCAAACCGGGGAGCTGTTTTTT. Amino acid sequence: CASSLAGGPQTGELFF.

In this sample, this clonotype turned up a few times. The chain employs TRBV4-1 and TRBJ2-5; TRBD2 aligns across 7 bases. The V gene end was trimmed by 1 base and the J gene end by 0 bases; junction bases not matched to a gene: 5. The CDR3 runs to 16 residues. Germline V gene lookup returns CDR1 MGHRA and CDR2 YSYEKL. The CDR3 region has the DNA TGCGCCAGCAGCCAAGTTCGAGCGGGGAACCAAGAGACCCAGTACTTC. This gives the protein CASSQVRAGNQETQYF.

The sample holds many counts of this clonotype. The chain combines TRBV11-2 with TRBJ2-3, with 7 bases aligning to TRBD2. CDR1 and CDR2 from the germline V gene are SGHAT and FQNNGV. V lost 1 base to trimming and J lost 2 bases; unmatched junction nucleotides: 3. The CDR3 contains 15 residues. CDR3 region: CASSLAGRSTDTQYF. The CDR3 DNA reads TGTGCCAGCAGCTTAGCCGGGAGGTCCACAGATACGCAGTATTTT.

This clonotype appeared many times. J is TRBJ1-5 and V is TRBV28; 10 nucleotides line up with TRBD1. The CDR3 is 19 amino acids. With 7 bases clipped from V and 0 bases from J, the junction kept 15 bases outside the gene matches. Germline CDR1 is MDHEN and CDR2 is SYDVKM. DNA for the CDR3: TGTGCCAGCAAGTCGTTCCCGACAGGGGGCGGTTATAGCAATCAGCCCCAGCATTTT. It yields the protein CASKSFPTGGGYSNQPQHF.

This clonotype was seen a few times. The chain recombines TRBV4-3 with TRBJ2-1; D may be TRBD2 (5 bases). V was pared by 0 bases and J by 5 bases, with 17 bases between. The CDR3 runs 17 residues. Germline assignment: CDR1 LGHNA and CDR2 YSLEER. The CDR3 bases are TGCGCCAGCAGCCAAGATCTGGCTAGCTGGGCGGACAATGAGCAGTTCTTC. Encoded protein: CASSQDLASWADNEQFF.

In its sample, this clonotype was seen a few times. The chain couples TRBV20-1 to TRBJ2-1; TRBD2 agrees at 16 bases. The CDR3 totals 18 residues. Germline V CDR1 and CDR2: DFQATT, SNEGSKA (reference sequence). After removal of 1 base from V and 4 bases from J, the junction contained 7 bases not matched to a gene. The DNA for the CDR3 is TGCAGTGCTAGAGCGAGTGGGACTAGCGGGAGGGGATACAATGAGCAGTTCTTC. Its protein is CSARASGTSGRGYNEQFF.

The table lists this clonotype with a few counts. A clone one base away is much larger, so this may be a read error. The chain recombines TRBV20-1 with TRBJ2-1, with 13 bases that match TRBD2. The CDR3 spans 14 residues. CDR1 is DFQATT and CDR2 is SNEGSKA in the germline V gene (reference sequence). Here the CDR3 DNA reads TGCAGTGCTACGACTAGCGGGAGGATTGATGATCAGTTCTTC. The encoded protein is CSATTSGRIDDQFF.

This clonotype was observed at least ten times. The V gene is TRBV2, the J gene TRBJ1-2, with TRBD1 identical over 8 bases. This CDR3 has 14 residues. Germline V gives CDR1 SNHLY, CDR2 FYNNEI. J was trimmed by 8 bases and V by 4 bases; bases with no gene match: 9. The CDR3 here is CASSVDQGAGGYTF. The CDR3 bases are TGTGCCAGCAGTGTGGATCAGGGGGCGGGCGGCTACACCTTC.

This clonotype was counted ten times or more. This rearrangement joins TRBV28 to TRBJ1-1, with D perhaps TRBD1 (5 bases). CDR1 MDHEN and CDR2 SYDVKM come from the germline V gene. The V end was cut by 1 base, the J end by 6 bases, with 12 bases between. The CDR3 totals 14 residues. The CDR3 coding sequence is TGTGCCAGCAGTTTATCAGGGTCCGGGGCTGAAGCTTTCTTT. This encodes CASSLSGSGAEAFF.